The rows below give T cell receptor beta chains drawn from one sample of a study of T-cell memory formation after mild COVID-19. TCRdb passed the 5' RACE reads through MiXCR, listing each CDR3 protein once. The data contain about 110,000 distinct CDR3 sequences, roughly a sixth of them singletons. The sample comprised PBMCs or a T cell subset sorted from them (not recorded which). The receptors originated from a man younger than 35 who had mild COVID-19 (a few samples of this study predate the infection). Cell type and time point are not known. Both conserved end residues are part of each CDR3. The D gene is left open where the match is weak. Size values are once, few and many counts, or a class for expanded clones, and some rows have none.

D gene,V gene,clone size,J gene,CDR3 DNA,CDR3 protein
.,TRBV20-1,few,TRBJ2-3,TGCAGTGCGGGGAGTTGGGGCACAGATACGCAGTATTTT,CSAGSWGTDTQYF
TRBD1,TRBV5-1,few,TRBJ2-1,TGCGCCAGCAGCAACCGGGACAGGGCCTACAATGAGCAGTTCTTC,CASSNRDRAYNEQFF
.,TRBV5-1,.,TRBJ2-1,TGCGCCAGCAGCCCGGTGACAGGCAATGAGCAGTTCTTC,CASSPVTGNEQFF
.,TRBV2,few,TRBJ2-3,TGTGCCAGCAGGGTGACAGAATCAGATACGCAGTATTTT,CASRVTESDTQYF
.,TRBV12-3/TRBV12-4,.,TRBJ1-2,TGTGCCAGCAGTTCCCCGGACACCCGTCTTAACTATGGCTACACCTTC,CASSSPDTRLNYGYTF
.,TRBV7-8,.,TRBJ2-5,TGTGCCAGCAGTCGAGAGTTTCCGGGCCCCCAGCAGACCCAGTACTTC,CASSREFPGPQQTQYF
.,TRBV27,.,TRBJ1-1,TGTGCCAGCAGTCGAGGGGGACGGGGGGACACTGAAGCTTTCTTT,CASSRGGRGDTEAFF
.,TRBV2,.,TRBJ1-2,TGTGCCAGCAGTGATTGGAGGGGCGATGGCTACACCTTC,CASSDWRGDGYTF
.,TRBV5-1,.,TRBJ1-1,TGCGCCAGCAGCTTGGGACGGCGAAACACTGAAGCTTTCTTT,CASSLGRRNTEAFF
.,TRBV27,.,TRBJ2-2,TGTGCCAGCAGTCCCTTGGGCTTGAACACCGGGGAGCTGTTTTTT,CASSPLGLNTGELFF
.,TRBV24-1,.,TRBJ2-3,TGTGCCACCAGAGGGGCTGGCCCCACAGATACGCAGTATTTT,CATRGAGPTDTQYF
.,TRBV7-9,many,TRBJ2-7,TGTGCCAGCAGTAACCGTTACGAGCAGTACTTC,CASSNRYEQYF
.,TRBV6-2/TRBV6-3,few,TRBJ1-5,TGTGCCAGCAGTCCCGGGAGTCAGCCCCAGCATTTT,CASSPGSQPQHF
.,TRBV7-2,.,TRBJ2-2,TGTGCCAGCAGCTTAGTGGCAGGGTGGGCCACCGGGGAGCTGTTTTTT,CASSLVAGWATGELFF
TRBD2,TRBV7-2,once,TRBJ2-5,TGTGCCAGCAGCCCACCGCCATTGCGGGGGGAAGAGACCCAGTACTTC,CASSPPPLRGEETQYF
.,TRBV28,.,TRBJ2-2,TGTGCCAGCAGTTTCTCCCCTCGGGCCCGGGGTACCGGGGAGCTGTTTTTT,CASSFSPRARGTGELFF
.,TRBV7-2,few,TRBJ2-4,TGTGCCAGCAGCACGAGGGGGGCACTAGCCAAAAACATTCAGTACTTC,CASSTRGALAKNIQYF
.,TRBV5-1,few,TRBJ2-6,TGCGCCAGCAGCTTGGCACGGACGATGAGCTCTGGGGCCAACGTCCTGACTTTC,CASSLARTMSSGANVLTF
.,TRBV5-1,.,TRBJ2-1,TGCGCCAGCAGCTTGCGCGGGACAGCTTCCTACAATGAGCAGTTCTTC,CASSLRGTASYNEQFF
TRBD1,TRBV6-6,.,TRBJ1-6,TGTGCCAGCAGTTATTTTGTTGACAGGGGCGTATCCCTCCACTTT,CASSYFVDRGVSLHF
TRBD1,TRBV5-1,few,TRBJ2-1,TGCGCCAGCAGCTCTCTAGGGGGCAGCTCCTACAATGAGCAGTTCTTC,CASSSLGGSSYNEQFF
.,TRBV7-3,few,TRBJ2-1,TGTGCCAGCAGCATCGGTATCGAGCAGTTCTTC,CASSIGIEQFF
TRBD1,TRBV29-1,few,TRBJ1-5,TGCAGCGTCACGACAGGGGGCGGTCAGCCCCAGCATTTT,CSVTTGGGQPQHF
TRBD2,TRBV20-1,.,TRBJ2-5,TGCAGTGCTAGAGTCTGGGGCGGGGGACCGCAAGAGACCCAGTACTTC,CSARVWGGGPQETQYF
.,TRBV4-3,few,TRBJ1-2,TGCGCCAGCAGCCAAGAACCAGGGCTCAGCTACACCTTC,CASSQEPGLSYTF
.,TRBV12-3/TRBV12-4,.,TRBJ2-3,TGTGCCAGCAGGGCAGGGCGCACAGATACGCAGTATTTT,CASRAGRTDTQYF
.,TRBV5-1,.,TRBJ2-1,TGCGCCAGCAGCTCACCCTTCGACAGTCGTATTCTAAATGAGCAGTTCTTC,CASSSPFDSRILNEQFF
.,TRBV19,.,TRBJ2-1,TGTGCCAGTAGTAGTATTGCTAGCTCCTACAATGAGCAGTTCTTC,CASSSIASSYNEQFF
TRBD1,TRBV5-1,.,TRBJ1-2,TGCGCCAGCAGCCAGACAGGGCTGCTTAGCTATGGCTACACCTTC,CASSQTGLLSYGYTF
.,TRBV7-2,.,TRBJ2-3,TGTGCCAGCAGTCGCGTAGCGGGCACAGATACGCAGTATTTT,CASSRVAGTDTQYF
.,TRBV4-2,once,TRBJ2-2,TGTGCCAGCAGCCAAGATGTTGGGATGAGGACCGGGGAGCTGTTTTTT,CASSQDVGMRTGELFF
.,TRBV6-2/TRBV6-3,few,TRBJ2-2,TGTGCCGCAGAGAGTGAGGGGAGGAACACCGGGGAGCTGTTTTTT,CAAESEGRNTGELFF
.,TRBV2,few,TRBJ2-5,TGTGCCAGCAGTGGTGAGACCCAAGAGACCCAGTACTTC,CASSGETQETQYF
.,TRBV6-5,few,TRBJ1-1,TGTGCCAGCATCCGACAGGACACTGAAGCTTTCTTT,CASIRQDTEAFF
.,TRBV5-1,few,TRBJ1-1,TGCGCCAGCAGCCGCCGACAATCCGGCAGGACTGAAGCTTTCTTT,CASSRRQSGRTEAFF
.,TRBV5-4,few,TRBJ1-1,TGTGCCAGCAGCTTGGCCAGTCGGGGAAACACTGAAGCTTTCTTT,CASSLASRGNTEAFF
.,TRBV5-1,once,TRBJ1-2,TGCGCCAGCAGCGACGGACAGTCCTATGGCTACACCTTC,CASSDGQSYGYTF
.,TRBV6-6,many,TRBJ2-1,TGTGCCAGCAGTCCCCCGGGGGGCAGCAATGAGCAGTTCTTC,CASSPPGGSNEQFF
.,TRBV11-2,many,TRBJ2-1,TGTGCCAGCAGCGAGGGCCTCCAGGGCAACGAGCAGTTCTTC,CASSEGLQGNEQFF
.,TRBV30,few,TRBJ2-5,TGTGCCTGCTGCGGAGGGGAGACCCAGTACTTC,CACCGGETQYF
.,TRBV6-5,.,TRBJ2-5,TGTGCCAGCAGTTTTAAGTACCAAGAGACCCAGTACTTC,CASSFKYQETQYF
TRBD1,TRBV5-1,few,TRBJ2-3,TGCGCCAGCAGCTCGGCGACAGGGGGGGTCACAGATACGCAGTATTTT,CASSSATGGVTDTQYF
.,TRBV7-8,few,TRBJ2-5,TGTGCCAGCAGCTTCTTTACGGAACAAGAGACCCAGTACTTC,CASSFFTEQETQYF
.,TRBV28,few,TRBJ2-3,TGTGCCACGCGGGGCACAGATACGCAGTATTTT,CATRGTDTQYF
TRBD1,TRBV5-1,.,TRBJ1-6,TGCGCCAGCAGCCTTGCCGGGACAGATAATTATTCACCCCTCCACTTT,CASSLAGTDNYSPLHF
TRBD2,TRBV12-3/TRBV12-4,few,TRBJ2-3,TGTGCCAGCTCGCCGGGGGGGCGCGGGGATACGCAGTATTTT,CASSPGGRGDTQYF
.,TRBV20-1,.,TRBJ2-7,TGCAGTGCTAGAGATCCAGGACGTGGCTCCTACGAGCAGTACTTC,CSARDPGRGSYEQYF
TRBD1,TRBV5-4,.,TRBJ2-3,TGTGCCAGCAGCTTGGCCCCAGGGGGCGCAGATACGCAGTATTTT,CASSLAPGGADTQYF
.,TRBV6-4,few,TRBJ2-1,TGTGCCAGCAGTCAGTCTAGGGAAGTCAATGAGCAGTTCTTC,CASSQSREVNEQFF
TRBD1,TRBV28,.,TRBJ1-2,TGTGCCAGCAGTACCTGGACAGGGGGTGGCTACACCTTC,CASSTWTGGGYTF
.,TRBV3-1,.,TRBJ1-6,TGTGCCAGCAGCCAAGGTCCGGGCGTCTATTCACCCCTCCACTTT,CASSQGPGVYSPLHF
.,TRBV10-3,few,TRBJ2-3,TGTGCCATCAGTGAGTCCGGAAGTACGCAGTATTTT,CAISESGSTQYF
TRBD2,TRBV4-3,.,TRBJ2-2,TGCGCCAGCAGCCACCGACTAGCGGGGGCCCTGAACACCGGGGAGCTGTTTTTT,CASSHRLAGALNTGELFF
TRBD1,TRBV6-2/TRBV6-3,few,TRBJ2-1,TGTGCCGGGGGACAGGGACATGAGCAGTTCTTC,CAGGQGHEQFF
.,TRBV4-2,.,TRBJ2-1,TGTGCCAGCAGCCCCAGAGTAGGGGGGGGACACCCAGGGGAGCAGTTCTTC,CASSPRVGGGHPGEQFF
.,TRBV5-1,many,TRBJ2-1,TGCGCCAGCAGCGCCTATGGGGAAGAGAATGAGCAGTTCTTC,CASSAYGEENEQFF
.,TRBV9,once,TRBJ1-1,TGTGCCAGCAGCGTAGCCAGGGAAACTGAAGCTTTCTTT,CASSVARETEAFF
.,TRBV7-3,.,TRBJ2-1,TGTGCCAGCAGCTCCCTGGGGGGTAATGAGCAGTTCTTC,CASSSLGGNEQFF
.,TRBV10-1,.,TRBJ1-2,TGCGCCAGCAGTGCCTGTCGAGGCTATGGCTACACCTTC,CASSACRGYGYTF